The 24 T cell receptor beta chains below come from one sample, sequenced in a study of T cells in Graves' hyperthyroidism and ophthalmopathy. Using RNA transcripts as the source, TCR beta CDR3 regions were amplified. The HTBI set primed first-round TCR CDR3 RT-PCR. TCRdb reprocessed the multiplex PCR reads with MiXCR, giving one entry per CDR3 protein. The data show about 480,000 distinct CDR3 sequences, with 13% to 15% seen just once and 15% to 20% held by the top ten. Sequencing was done on a sample of blood. All receptors derive from a young woman with Graves' hyperthyroidism.

The table lists this clonotype with many counts. The chain uses TRBV28 and TRBJ2-5, with 12 bases matching TRBD1. CDR1 MDHEN and CDR2 SYDVKM come from the germline V gene. Trimming cost V 5 bases and J 5 bases; bases outside gene matches: 3. The CDR3 runs to 14 residues. CDR3 coding DNA: TGTGCCAGCAGTCCCGGGACAGGGGGCGAGACCCAGTACTTC. It encodes CASSPGTGGETQYF.

This clonotype was seen at least ten times. The DNA for the CDR3 is TGTGCCAGCAGTTTAGCGAAGAGGGGAGATACGCAGTATTTT. As protein: CASSLAKRGDTQYF. V usage is TRBV12-3 or TRBV12-4 and J usage is TRBJ2-3, with D perhaps assigned TRBD1 or TRBD2 (5 bases each). The CDR3 sequence is 14 residues long. Trimming shortened V by 0 bases and J by 5 bases, and 9 bases separated the two germline ends.

This clonotype was found a few times. The chain links TRBV25-1 to TRBJ2-1, with a possible D match to TRBD2 (7 bases). The V and J ends lost 2 bases and 4 bases respectively, with 21 bases between them. This CDR3 comprises 18 residues. Germline CDR1 and CDR2: MGHDK and SYGVNS. CDR3 nucleotides: TGTGCCAGCAGTGAAGTCGGGAGGACGGGGGCTCTTTACAATGAGCAGTTCTTC. This translates into CASSEVGRTGALYNEQFF.

This clonotype showed up many times. The chain combines TRBV24-1 with TRBJ1-2; D is possibly TRBD1 (6 bases). This CDR3 spans 15 amino acids. Trimming took off 3 bases at V and 0 bases at J, with 10 bases between the two ends. The germline CDR1 and CDR2 sequences are KGHDR and SFDVKD. The CDR3 DNA sequence: TGTGCCACCAGTGATGGGACAAGAGCTAACTATGGCTACACCTTC. Translation: CATSDGTRANYGYTF.

This clonotype was counted at least ten times. The chain links TRBV20-1 to TRBJ1-2; D unclear. V was clipped by 0 bases and J by 0 bases, with 8 bases between them. This CDR3 is built from 14 residues. Germline values: CDR1 DFQATT, CDR2 SNEGSKA (reference sequence). The CDR3 protein is CSARDDTSNYGYTF. DNA for the CDR3: TGCAGTGCTAGAGATGACACCTCTAACTATGGCTACACCTTC.

The rearrangement joins TRBV29-1 to TRBJ1-1; D not certain. This CDR3 comprises 14 residues. The germline CDR1 and CDR2 sequences are SQVTM and ANQGSEA. V was cut by 6 bases and J by 0 bases, with 14 bases left in between. The CDR3, as DNA: TGCAGCGTGTGCCAAGACACCATGAACACTGAAGCTTTCTTT. Amino acid sequence: CSVCQDTMNTEAFF.

This clonotype was seen ten or more times. The gene calls are TRBV5-6 and TRBJ1-4; D call uncertain. The CDR3 contains 12 residues. V was clipped by 2 bases and J by 5 bases, with 4 bases between them. Germline V lookup: CDR1 SGHDT, CDR2 YYEEEE. The chain's CDR3 is CASSFPNEKLFF. In nucleotides, the CDR3 is TGTGCCAGCAGCTTCCCAAATGAAAAACTGTTTTTT. Together with reference TRBV5-6 and TRBJ1-4, the CDR3 gives the full variable domain: DAGVTQSPTHLIKTRGQQVTLRCSPKSGHDTVSWYQQALGQGPQFIFQYYEEEERQRGNFPDRFSGHQFPNYSSELNVNALLLGDSALYLCASSFPNEKLFFGSGTQLSVL.

V usage is TRBV19 and J usage is TRBJ1-5; TRBD1 agrees at 9 bases. V shed 5 bases, J shed 2 bases, and the junction held 13 bases outside the gene matches. The CDR3 spans 18 residues. In germline, CDR1 is LNHDA, CDR2 SQIVND (reference sequence). CDR3 sequence reads: CASSPRDREAVGNQPQHF. The CDR3 DNA is TGTGCCAGTAGTCCGAGGGACAGGGAAGCTGTTGGCAATCAGCCCCAGCATTTT. Full variable domain (rest looked up from reference TRBV19 and TRBJ1-5): DGGITQSPKYLFRKEGQNVTLSCEQNLNHDAMYWYRQDPGQGLRLIYYSQIVNDFQKGDIAEGYSVSREKKESFPLTVTSAQKNPTAFYLCASSPRDREAVGNQPQHFGDGTRLSIL.

V and J are TRBV19 and TRBJ2-2; 7 bases agree with TRBD2. CDR1 LNHDA and CDR2 SQIVND come from the germline V gene (reference sequence). V gave up 5 bases and J gave up 1 base; unmatched junction bases: 7. This CDR3 contains 16 residues. CDR3 protein: CASSELTSQNTGELFF. The CDR3 DNA sequence: TGTGCCAGTAGTGAACTGACTAGCCAGAACACCGGGGAGCTGTTTTTT.

This clonotype was seen a few times. The chain couples TRBV29-1 to TRBJ2-7; tentatively, D is TRBD1 (6 bases). Germline-derived CDR1 and CDR2 are SQVTM and ANQGSEA. V dropped 8 bases and J dropped 1 base, with 9 bases sitting between them. CDR3 length: 11 residues. For the CDR3, the DNA is TGCAGCTATAGGGGGTCCTACGAGCAGTACTTC. Its translation is CSYRGSYEQYF.

The chain links TRBV28 to TRBJ2-7, with TRBD2 identical over 7 bases. Germline CDR1 MDHEN, CDR2 SYDVKM. This CDR3 is 14 amino acids long. V lost 7 bases and J lost 2; bases outside the gene matches: 8. DNA for the CDR3: TGTGCCAGCACTTTCGAGCGGGGAACCTACGAGCAGTACTTC. Residues: CASTFERGTYEQYF.

Many counts were recorded for this clonotype. J is TRBJ1-1 and V is TRBV6-1, with TRBD1 matching over 7 bases. The CDR3 extends over 15 amino acids. CDR1 and CDR2 from the germline V gene are MNHNS and SASEGT. With V trimmed by 5 bases and J by 4 bases, 10 bases remained unmatched. CDR3 nucleotides: TGTGCCAGCAGTTATGATCAGGGGGTTACCACTGAAGCTTTCTTT. Its translation is CASSYDQGVTTEAFF.

The chain combines TRBV7-9 with TRBJ2-2; 8 bases are a match to TRBD1. The CDR3 length is 15 residues. Trimming removed 4 bases from V and 7 bases from J; junction bases left unmatched: 8. CDR1 SEHNR and CDR2 FQNEAQ come from the germline V gene (reference sequence). The CDR3 DNA reads TGTGCCAGCAGCTCCAACAGGGGGACGGGCGGGGAGCTGTTTTTT. Protein product: CASSSNRGTGGELFF.

A note on this clonotype: At one end the junction does not follow the germline gene, possibly because of a read error. The chain carries TRBV11-2 and TRBJ1-1; 10 positions match TRBD1. Germline CDR1 reads SGHAT; CDR2 reads FQNNGV. The CDR3 is 16 amino acids. The CDR3 loop is CASRGQGGFGRTEVFF. DNA for the CDR3: TGTGCCAGCCGTGGACAGGGGGGTTTTGGTCGGACTGAAGTTTTCTTT.

This clonotype was counted between two and nine times. V gene TRBV20-1 combines with J gene TRBJ1-1; 7 nucleotides align to TRBD1. Germline trimming cut 0 bases from V and 5 bases from J; bases unmatched to any gene: 9. CDR3 length: 15 amino acids. Germline-derived CDR1 and CDR2 are DFQATT and SNEGSKA (reference sequence). CDR3 coding DNA: TGCAGTGCTAGAGATGAGGGGGCAAGGGAGACTGAAGCTTTCTTT. This translates into CSARDEGARETEAFF.

This clonotype occurred a few times. The chain couples TRBV20-1 to TRBJ2-7; a possible D gene is TRBD1 (8 bases). V lost 5 bases to trimming and J lost 2 bases, with 16 bases between them. The CDR3 spans 14 residues. From germline, CDR1 is DFQATT and CDR2 SNEGSKA (reference sequence). This CDR3 reads CSALTGGGTYEQYF. In DNA, the CDR3 is TGCAGTGCTTTAACAGGGGGGGGAACCTACGAGCAGTACTTC.

This clonotype was counted ten times or more. The CDR3 coding sequence is TGTGCCAGCAGGTTAAGCGGGAGGCAGGATACGCAGTATTTT. This encodes CASRLSGRQDTQYF. The chain is built from TRBV25-1 and TRBJ2-3; 9 bases fit TRBD2. Germline loops: CDR1 MGHDK, CDR2 SYGVNS. This CDR3 is built from 14 residues. The ends lost 6 bases at V and 6 bases at J; junction bases unmatched: 7.

The chain joins TRBV5-8 to TRBJ1-2; the D is unclear. Germline V gene lookup returns CDR1 SGHTS and CDR2 YDEGEE. The CDR3 runs to 14 residues. V shed 0 bases and J shed 7 bases, with 13 bases lying between them. Here the CDR3 reads CASSLGYLPGGYTF. In DNA form, the CDR3 reads TGTGCCAGCAGCTTGGGCTATCTCCCGGGTGGCTACACCTTC.

The chain has TRBV20-1 and TRBJ2-3; D is possibly TRBD2 (5 bases). CDR1 is DFQATT and CDR2 is SNEGSKA in the germline V gene (reference sequence). This CDR3 region has 14 residues. Trimming pared 4 bases from V and 0 bases from J, leaving 11 bases between. CDR3: CSAKKAVSTDTQYF. The CDR3 DNA sequence: TGCAGTGCTAAAAAAGCGGTTAGCACAGATACGCAGTATTTT.

This clonotype was picked up many times. The gene calls are TRBV30 and TRBJ1-5; the D gene is possibly TRBD1 (5 bases). The CDR3 has 18 amino acids. Trimming took 2 bases from V and 6 from J, leaving 26 bases between them. The germline V gene encodes CDR1 GTSNPN and CDR2 SVGIG (reference sequence). CDR3 in DNA: TGTGCCTGGAGTTCCAAGAGTGTACACGGCAGGGTGGGTCAGCCCCAGCATTTT. Amino acid sequence: CAWSSKSVHGRVGQPQHF.

The chain couples TRBV4-1 to TRBJ1-2, with a tentative D call TRBD1 (6 bases). Trimming cost V 1 base and J 3 bases, with 12 bases left between them. CDR1 is MGHRA and CDR2 is YSYEKL in the germline V gene. This CDR3 has 15 residues. The CDR3 protein is CASSQVGQGHYGYTF. CDR3 nucleotides: TGCGCCAGCAGCCAAGTAGGTCAGGGGCACTATGGCTACACCTTC.

The CDR3 here is CASSFGPGLAGLEQFF. DNA of the CDR3: TGTGCCAGCAGTTTCGGCCCGGGACTAGCGGGTCTTGAGCAGTTCTTC. The chain couples TRBV12-3 or TRBV12-4 to TRBJ2-1; 12 bases match TRBD2. J was trimmed by 9 bases and V by 3 bases; bases with no gene match: 9. This CDR3 is 16 amino acids long.

This clonotype was observed at least ten times. The chain has TRBV12-3 or TRBV12-4 and TRBJ2-1; possibly TRBD1 for D (5 bases). V lost 4 bases and J 7 bases, leaving 5 bases between the germline ends. The CDR3 runs 11 residues. CDR3 region: CASSSGNEQFF. In DNA, the CDR3 is TGTGCCAGCAGTTCAGGGAATGAGCAGTTCTTC.

This clonotype has at least ten counts. The chain combines TRBV6-1 with TRBJ2-2; D may correspond to TRBD1 or TRBD2 (6 bases each). CDR1 and CDR2 (germline): MNHNS, SASEGT. This CDR3 has 17 residues. Trimming removed 6 bases at V and 4 bases at J, with 21 bases between. CDR3 in DNA: TGTGCCAGCAGCCGGAGGGTGGGGGCCAAGTTCACCGGGGAGCTGTTTTTT. Amino acids: CASSRRVGAKFTGELFF.